The 9 T cell receptor beta chains below all came from one sample that was sequenced in a study of neoadjuvant anti-PD-1 for oral cavity cancer. Clones were sequenced by immunoSEQ multiplex PCR, and TCRdb holds only the in-frame ones, with some missing. The sample consists of roughly 14,000 clones, 65% to 75% of them appearing once. This material consisted of PBMCs, taken before nivolumab (anti-PD-1) treatment. The receptors derive from a person aged 35-79 years with oral cavity squamous cell carcinoma.

This chain connects TRBV21-1 to TRBJ2-1; TRBD2 is the table's D call and was not checked against the DNA. TRBV21-1 is a recognized pseudogene. The CDR3 has 14 residues. CDR3 DNA sequence: TGTGCCAGCAGCAAAGTAGCCTCACCAAGTGAGCAGTTCTTC. It codes for CASSKVASPSEQFF.

The V call is TRBV10-2, the J call TRBJ2-7; 7 bases are a match to TRBD1. V lost 2 bases to trimming and J lost 4 bases; unmatched junction nucleotides: 8. The CDR3 runs to 15 residues. The germline gives CDR1 WSHSY, CDR2 SAAADI. This CDR3 is CASSEAAGGRYEQYF. The DNA of the CDR3 is TGCGCCAGCAGTGAGGCGGCAGGGGGTAGGTACGAGCAGTACTTC.

This chain joins TRBV7-3 and TRBJ1-1; 7 nucleotides agree with TRBD1. Looked up from germline, CDR1 is SGHTA and CDR2 is FQGTGA. With V trimmed by 5 bases and J by 3 bases, 3 bases remained unmatched. The CDR3 consists of 13 residues. The CDR3 spells CASSPQGDTEAFF. CDR3 nucleotide sequence: TGTGCCAGCAGCCCCCAGGGGGACACTGAAGCTTTCTTT.

This clone occurred a few times. J is TRBJ2-7 and V is TRBV13; perhaps TRBD1 as D (6 bases). The ends were cut back, 6 bases at V and 4 bases at J, with 19 bases in the middle. CDR3 size: 15 residues. Germline V gene data show CDR1 as PRHDT and CDR2 as FYEKMQ (reference sequence). Written as DNA, the CDR3 is TGTGCCAGCAGTCGCTGGGACATCGAAAGGTACGAGCAGTACTTC. Translated: CASSRWDIERYEQYF.

The V call is TRBV28, the J call TRBJ1-2, with D unclear. This CDR3 contains 13 residues. From germline, CDR1 is MDHEN and CDR2 SYDVKM. The CDR3 region is CAHRRGLDYGYTF. Here the CDR3 DNA reads TGTGCTCATCGCAGAGGTTTAGACTATGGCTACACCTTC.

This clone was recorded a few times. This chain uses TRBV7-3 with TRBJ1-5; perhaps TRBD1 as D (6 bases). Trimming removed 3 bases from V and 6 bases from J, with 9 bases in between. The CDR3 sequence is 13 residues long. Germline loops: CDR1 SGHTA, CDR2 FQGTGA. The CDR3 region has the DNA TGTGCCAGCAGCTTGGGGGCGGCTCAGCCCCAGCATTTT. This gives the protein CASSLGAAQPQHF.

In this sample, this clone turned up once. V and J are TRBV21-1 and TRBJ2-7; the D call in the table, TRBD1, was not verified against the DNA. TRBV21-1 is noted as a pseudogene. The CDR3 spans 14 residues. In DNA, the CDR3 is TGTGCCAGCAGCGCCCGGACAGGGGGCTACGAGCAGTACTTC. Its protein product is CASSARTGGYEQYF.

The chain joins TRBV5-4 to TRBJ2-2; 7 bases are a match to TRBD2. V was clipped by 4 bases and J by 0 bases; unmatched bases: 3. Germline V gene sequence: CDR1 SGHNT, CDR2 YYREEE (reference sequence). This CDR3 has 15 amino acids. The DNA of the CDR3 is TGTGCCAGCAGCCCCGGGAGGACGAACACCGGGGAGCTGTTTTTT. It is translated as CASSPGRTNTGELFF.

The chain has TRBV19 and TRBJ1-5; unclear D gene. The length of the CDR3 is 13 residues. Trimming removed 1 base at V and 7 bases at J, with 8 bases between. Germline V CDR1 and CDR2: LNHDA, SQIVND (reference sequence). CDR3 protein: CASSIAGLQPQHF. CDR3 sequence (DNA): TGTGCCAGTAGTATAGCGGGTTTACAGCCCCAGCATTTT.